This TCR beta chain was profiled in a study of T cell responses to AZD1222 COVID-19 vaccine. Sequenced by immunoSEQ multiplex PCR; TCRdb stores in-frame clones only, minus some. The sample has approximately 100,000 clones; about 89% are singletons. CDR1 is SGHDT, CDR2 YYEEEE, per germline. Germline trimming cut 4 bases from V and 2 bases from J; bases unmatched to any gene: 8. The CDR3 consists of 15 residues. The sequencing here drew on peripheral blood, taken 28 days after the second AZD1222 dose. The chain carries TRBV5-6 and TRBJ2-7, with 8 nucleotides matching TRBD1. The TCR originated in an adult who received the AZD1222 COVID-19 vaccine. CDR3 region: CASSPWTGPPYEQYF. DNA of the CDR3: TGTGCCAGCAGCCCCTGGACAGGGCCCCCCTACGAGCAGTACTTC. The full variable domain, with the rest looked up from reference TRBV5-6 and TRBJ2-7, is DAGVTQSPTHLIKTRGQQVTLRCSPKSGHDTVSWYQQALGQGPQFIFQYYEEEERQRGNFPDRFSGHQFPNYSSELNVNALLLGDSALYLCASSPWTGPPYEQYFGPGTRLTVT.